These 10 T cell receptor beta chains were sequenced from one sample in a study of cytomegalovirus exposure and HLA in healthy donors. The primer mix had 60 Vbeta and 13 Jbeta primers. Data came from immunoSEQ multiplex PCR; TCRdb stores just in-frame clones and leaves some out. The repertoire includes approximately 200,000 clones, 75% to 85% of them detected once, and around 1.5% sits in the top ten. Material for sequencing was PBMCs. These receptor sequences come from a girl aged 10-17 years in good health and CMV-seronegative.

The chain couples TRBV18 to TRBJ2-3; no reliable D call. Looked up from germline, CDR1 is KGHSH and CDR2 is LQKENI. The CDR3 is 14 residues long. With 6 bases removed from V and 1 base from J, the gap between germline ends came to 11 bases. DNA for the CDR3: TGTGCCAGCTCGAATGCTATGGGCACAGATACGCAGTATTTT. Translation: CASSNAMGTDTQYF.

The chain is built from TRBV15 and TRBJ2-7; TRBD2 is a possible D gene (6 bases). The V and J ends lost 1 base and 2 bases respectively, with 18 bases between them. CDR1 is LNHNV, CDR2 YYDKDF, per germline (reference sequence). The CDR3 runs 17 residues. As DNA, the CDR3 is TGTGCCACCAGCAGAGGGAGGGGACCCGCCTCTACCTACGAGCAGTACTTC. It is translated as CATSRGRGPASTYEQYF. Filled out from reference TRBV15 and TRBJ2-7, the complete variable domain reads DAMVIQNPRYQVTQFGKPVTLSCSQTLNHNVMYWYQQKSSQAPKLLFHYYDKDFNNEADTPDNFQSRRPNTSFCFLDIRSPGLGDTAMYLCATSRGRGPASTYEQYFGPGTRLTVT.

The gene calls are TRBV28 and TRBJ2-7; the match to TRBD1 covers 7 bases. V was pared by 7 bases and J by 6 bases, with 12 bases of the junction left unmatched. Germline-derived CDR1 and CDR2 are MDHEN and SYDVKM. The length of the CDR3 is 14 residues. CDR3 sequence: CASTEQTGFSEQYF. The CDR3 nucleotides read TGTGCCAGCACCGAACAGACAGGGTTCTCCGAGCAGTACTTC. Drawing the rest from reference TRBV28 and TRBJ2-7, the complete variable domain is DVKVTQSSRYLVKRTGEKVFLECVQDMDHENMFWYRQDPGLGLRLIYFSYDVKMKEKGDIPEGYSVSREKKERFSLILESASTNQTSMYLCASTEQTGFSEQYFGPGTRLTVT.

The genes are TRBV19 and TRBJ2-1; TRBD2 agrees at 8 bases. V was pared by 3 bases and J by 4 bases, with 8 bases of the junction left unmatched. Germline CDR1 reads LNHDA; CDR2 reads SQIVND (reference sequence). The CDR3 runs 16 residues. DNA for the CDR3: TGTGCCAGTAGTATTAGTCCTAGCGGGCCATACAATGAGCAGTTCTTC. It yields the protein CASSISPSGPYNEQFF.

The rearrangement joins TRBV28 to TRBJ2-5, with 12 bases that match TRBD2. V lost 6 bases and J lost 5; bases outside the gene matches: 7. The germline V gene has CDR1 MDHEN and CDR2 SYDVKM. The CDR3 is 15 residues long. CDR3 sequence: CASSRRLAGVETQYF. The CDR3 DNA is TGTGCCAGCAGCCGTAGACTAGCGGGGGTTGAGACCCAGTACTTC.

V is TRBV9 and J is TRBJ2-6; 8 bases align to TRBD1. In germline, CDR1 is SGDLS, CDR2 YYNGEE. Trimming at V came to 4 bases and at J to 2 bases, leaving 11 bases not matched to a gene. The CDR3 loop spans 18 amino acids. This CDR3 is CASSPPWTGTAGANVLTF. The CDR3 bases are TGTGCCAGCAGCCCCCCGTGGACAGGGACCGCTGGGGCCAACGTCCTGACTTTC.

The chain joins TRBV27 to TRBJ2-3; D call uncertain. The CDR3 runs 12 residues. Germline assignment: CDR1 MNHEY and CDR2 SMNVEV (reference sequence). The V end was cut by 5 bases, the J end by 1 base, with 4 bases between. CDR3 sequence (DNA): TGTGCCAGCAGTCCCGGCACAGATACGCAGTATTTT. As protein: CASSPGTDTQYF.

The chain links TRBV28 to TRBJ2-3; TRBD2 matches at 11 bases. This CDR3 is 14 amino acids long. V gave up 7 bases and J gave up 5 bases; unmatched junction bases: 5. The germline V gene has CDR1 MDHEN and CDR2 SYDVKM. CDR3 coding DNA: TGTGCCAGCAACCTACTAGCGGGGGTAGATACGCAGTATTTT. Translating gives CASNLLAGVDTQYF.

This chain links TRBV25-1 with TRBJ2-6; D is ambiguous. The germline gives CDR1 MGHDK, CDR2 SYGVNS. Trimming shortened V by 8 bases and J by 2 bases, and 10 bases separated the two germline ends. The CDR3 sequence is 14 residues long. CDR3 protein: CASGDSAGANVLTF. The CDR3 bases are TGTGCCAGCGGAGATAGTGCTGGGGCCAACGTCCTGACTTTC. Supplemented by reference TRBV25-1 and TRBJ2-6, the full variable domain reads EADIYQTPRYLVIGTGKKITLECSQTMGHDKMYWYQQDPGMELHLIHYSYGVNSTEKGDLSSESTVSRIRTEHFPLTLESARPSHTSQYLCASGDSAGANVLTFGAGSRLTVL.

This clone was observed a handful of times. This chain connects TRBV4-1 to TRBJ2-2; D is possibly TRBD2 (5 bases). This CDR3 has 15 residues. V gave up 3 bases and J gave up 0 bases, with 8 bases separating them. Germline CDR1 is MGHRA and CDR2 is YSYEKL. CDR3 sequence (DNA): TGCGCCAGCAGCCAGCCGGGGACGAACACCGGGGAGCTGTTTTTT. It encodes CASSQPGTNTGELFF.